This entry describes one TCR beta chain. The target antigen is unknown. This specimen comes from a study of graft-versus-host responses after intestinal transplantation. CDR1 and CDR2 (germline): SEHNR, FQNEAQ (reference sequence). The CDR3 length is 18 residues. V was clipped by 5 bases and J by 4 bases; unmatched bases: 15. Here immunoSEQ multiplex PCR was the method, and the copy in TCRdb shows in-frame clones only, minus some. The sample records approximately 130,000 clones, about 92% being singletons. The source was unstimulated CD4+ T cells sorted from spleen or lymph node cells, collected before intestinal transplant. This chain connects TRBV7-9 to TRBJ2-2; 8 nucleotides align to TRBD2. This receptor was identified in a human donor who received an intestinal transplant. The CDR3 loop is CASSTAGTSRTITGELFF. The CDR3 DNA sequence: TGTGCCAGCAGCACAGCCGGGACTAGTAGGACTATCACCGGGGAGCTGTTTTTT.